This TCR beta chain is from a study of memory CD4+ T cells and cytomegalovirus serostatus. TCRdb's table, derived via immunoSEQ multiplex PCR, lists solely in-frame clones and lacks some. The data hold tens of thousands of clones, with around 83% observed a single time. The V and J ends lost 3 bases and 0 bases respectively, with 9 bases between them. Germline V lookup: CDR1 LNHDA, CDR2 SQIVND (reference sequence). The CDR3 contains 16 residues. The sort gate was single viable CD3+CD4+CD8-CD45RO+ cells for memory CD4+ T cells. The sequenced sample consisted of memory CD4+ T cells from blood. The V gene is TRBV19, the J gene TRBJ2-6; no clear D. The source is an adult in good health and CMV-seropositive. CDR3 DNA sequence: TGTGCCAGTAGTATTGGGCGCGGCTCTGGGGCCAACGTCCTGACTTTC. Its translation is CASSIGRGSGANVLTF.